This TCR beta chain appears in the sequencing data of a study of T cell repertoires in aging, cancer and after chemotherapy. About the study: Donor ages fell into six groups from 30 or younger up to 70 or older. Paired samples before and after chemotherapy came from glioblastoma patients receiving temozolomide-based therapy.

Study findings and constraints: Rebound thymic output was suggested by rising median generation probability during chemotherapy in each cancer cohort. In healthy donors, age-related TCR diversity loss mainly reflected lost richness.

With regard to this clonotype: Its antigen is currently unknown.

This CDR3 spans 14 amino acids. Trimming removed 4 bases at V and 3 bases at J, with 13 bases between. Germline loops: CDR1 DFQATT, CDR2 SNEGSKA (reference sequence). Rearranged V-D-J TRB sequences were amplified with a mixed TRB-A/B primer pool. TCRdb reprocessed the multiplex PCR reads via MiXCR and lists one record per CDR3 protein. Seen here are under 2,500 distinct CDR3 sequences, around 30% observed once, and the top ten hold roughly 8%. The template was genomic DNA from peripheral blood, not RNA. This clonotype was obtained from a human donor with a solid tumor. The material sequenced was blood. The chain links TRBV20-1 to TRBJ2-1, with TRBD1 as a possible D gene (5 bases). This CDR3 is CSAIQVVDYNEQFF. The DNA of the CDR3 is TGCAGTGCTATACAGGTTGTTGACTACAATGAGCAGTTCTTC.